Presented here are 20 T cell receptor beta chains from one specimen sequenced in a study of identifying expanded T cells in peripheral blood. Using immunoSEQ multiplex PCR, the repertoire was profiled, and TCRdb retains in-frame clones only, with some absent. The sample lists 100,000 to 150,000 clones; around nine tenths were seen once. Sequenced: blood. The receptor set was obtained from a person between 18 and 75 years old in good health.

The chain uses TRBV30 and TRBJ1-5; D might be TRBD1 (5 bases). This CDR3 contains 14 residues. V gave up 3 bases and J gave up 0 bases, with 9 bases separating them. Germline assignment: CDR1 GTSNPN and CDR2 SVGIG (reference sequence). The CDR3 DNA reads as TGTGCCTGGAGGGGGACGGGTAGCAATCAGCCCCAGCATTTT. Residues: CAWRGTGSNQPQHF.

V usage is TRBV2 and J usage is TRBJ2-1; no definite D call. V lost 2 bases to trimming and J lost 4 bases, with 6 bases between them. The CDR3 is 13 residues long. Per the germline V gene, CDR1 is SNHLY and CDR2 is FYNNEI. CDR3 protein: CASSEFRYNEQFF. CDR3 in DNA: TGTGCCAGCAGTGAATTTAGGTACAATGAGCAGTTCTTC.

The genes are TRBV5-6 and TRBJ1-5; TRBD1 aligns across 7 bases. From germline, CDR1 is SGHDT and CDR2 YYEEEE. The length of the CDR3 is 16 residues. Trimming at V came to 1 base and at J to 5 bases, leaving 9 bases not matched to a gene. The CDR3 nucleotides are TGTGCCAGCAGCTTGAGGACAGGACCTACTTATCAGCCCCAGCATTTT. Amino acid sequence: CASSLRTGPTYQPQHF.

This clone was observed once. The chain is built from TRBV29-1 and TRBJ2-1; D gene ambiguous. The CDR3 loop spans 14 amino acids. V shed 4 bases and J shed 0 bases, with 10 bases lying between them. Germline CDR1 and CDR2: SQVTM and ANQGSEA. CDR3 in DNA: TGCAGCGTTGTGTGGCGTTCCTCCTACAATGAGCAGTTCTTC. Translating it yields CSVVWRSSYNEQFF.

V usage is TRBV28 and J usage is TRBJ1-1; D call uncertain. Trimming took off 0 bases at V and 1 base at J, with 6 bases between the two ends. Germline CDR1 and CDR2: MDHEN and SYDVKM. The CDR3 is made up of 14 amino acids. This CDR3 is CASSLWVENTEAFF. The DNA of the CDR3 is TGTGCCAGCAGTTTATGGGTAGAGAACACTGAAGCTTTCTTT.

The chain couples TRBV30 to TRBJ1-4, with 9 nucleotides matching TRBD1. V trimming: 1 base; J trimming: 7 bases; junction bases outside the gene matches: 7. Germline CDR1 and CDR2: GTSNPN and SVGIG (reference sequence). The CDR3 loop spans 15 amino acids. The CDR3 DNA reads TGTGCCTGGAGTGGGGGGACAGGGTATCGTGAAAAACTGTTTTTT. It specifies CAWSGGTGYREKLFF.

The rearrangement links TRBV6-5 to TRBJ2-6; 7 positions match TRBD1. Germline trimming cut 3 bases from V and 4 bases from J; bases unmatched to any gene: 6. Germline V gene lookup returns CDR1 MNHEY and CDR2 SVGAGI. The CDR3 has 16 amino acids. The CDR3 DNA sequence: TGTGCCAGCAGTTATAAGGGGGCGGCCGGGGCCAACGTCCTGACTTTC. Translating it yields CASSYKGAAGANVLTF.

The chain recombines TRBV9 with TRBJ2-7; D perhaps matches TRBD2 (6 bases). V lost 4 bases to trimming and J lost 4 bases, with 15 bases between them. Germline V CDR1 and CDR2: SGDLS, YYNGEE. There are 14 residues in the CDR3. The CDR3 DNA reads as TGTGCCAGCAGCTCCGGAGGGCTCCTATACGAGCAGTACTTC. This gives the protein CASSSGGLLYEQYF.

The chain employs TRBV10-3 and TRBJ1-2, with 8 bases that match TRBD1. The CDR3 is made up of 16 amino acids. CDR1 is ENHRY and CDR2 is SYGVKD in the germline V gene. The ends lost 7 bases at V and 1 base at J; junction bases unmatched: 11. The CDR3 spells CAITTDRERSNYGYTF. The CDR3 coding sequence is TGTGCCATCACCACGGACAGGGAAAGGAGTAACTATGGCTACACCTTC.

J is TRBJ2-7 and V is TRBV5-1, with a tentative D call TRBD2 (5 bases). The CDR3 has 16 residues. V lost 4 bases and J lost 2, with 19 bases in between. Per the germline V gene, CDR1 is SGHRS and CDR2 is YFSETQ. CDR3 sequence (DNA): TGCGCCAGCAGCCTACAAATTGGAGAGGGCACCTACGAGCAGTACTTC. It translates to CASSLQIGEGTYEQYF.

The chain combines TRBV27 with TRBJ2-2; 10 bases are shared with TRBD2. The CDR3 spans 16 residues. V shed 4 bases and J 3 bases; nucleotides not matched to a gene: 5. Germline values: CDR1 MNHEY, CDR2 SMNVEV (reference sequence). DNA of the CDR3: TGTGCCAGCAGTTCATCCGGGACTAGCGACACCGGGGAGCTGTTTTTT. The encoded protein is CASSSSGTSDTGELFF.

The chain uses TRBV9 and TRBJ1-2; TRBD1 is a possible D gene (6 bases). Trimming removed 4 bases at V and 4 bases at J, with 17 bases between. CDR1 and CDR2 (germline): SGDLS, YYNGEE. This CDR3 contains 15 residues. The DNA of the CDR3 is TGTGCCAGCAGCTCCTCTTTGGCAGGGGCCTATGGCTACACCTTC. Translation gives CASSSSLAGAYGYTF.

V gene TRBV5-1 combines with J gene TRBJ2-5, with 13 bases aligning to TRBD2. The CDR3 length is 16 residues. The trim removed 2 bases at V and 1 base at J, leaving 2 bases unmatched. In germline, CDR1 is SGHRS, CDR2 YFSETQ. CDR3 DNA sequence: TGCGCCAGCAGCTTCGGGACTAGCGGGGCCCAAGAGACCCAGTACTTC. Protein product: CASSFGTSGAQETQYF. The full variable domain, in which reference TRBV5-1 and TRBJ2-5 provide the parts outside the CDR3, is KAGVTQTPRYLIKTRGQQVTLSCSPISGHRSVSWYQQTPGQGLQFLFEYFSETQRNKGNFPGRFSGRQFSNSRSEMNVSTLELGDSALYLCASSFGTSGAQETQYFGPGTRLLVL.

The rearrangement joins TRBV28 to TRBJ1-5; 10 positions match TRBD1. After removal of 6 bases from V and 10 bases from J, the junction contained 9 bases not matched to a gene. Germline V gives CDR1 MDHEN, CDR2 SYDVKM. This CDR3 region has 14 residues. The CDR3 sequence: CASSSGTGVRPQHF. The CDR3 DNA is TGTGCCAGCAGCTCCGGGACAGGGGTCCGTCCCCAGCATTTT. The whole variable domain, remainder taken from reference TRBV28 and TRBJ1-5, is DVKVTQSSRYLVKRTGEKVFLECVQDMDHENMFWYRQDPGLGLRLIYFSYDVKMKEKGDIPEGYSVSREKKERFSLILESASTNQTSMYLCASSSGTGVRPQHFGDGTRLSIL.

DNA of the CDR3: TGTGCCAGCAGCGTGACCGGGACAGGGGTGGGCACTGAAGCTTTCTTT. Its translation: CASSVTGTGVGTEAFF. The V gene is TRBV7-3, the J gene TRBJ1-1, with TRBD1 matching 10 bases. Germline V gene data show CDR1 as SGHTA and CDR2 as FQGTGA. This CDR3 has 16 residues. V dropped 5 bases and J dropped 4; count of bases not matched to a gene: 10.

The rearrangement joins TRBV4-1 to TRBJ1-1, with 8 bases that match TRBD1. Germline trimming cut 2 bases from V and 3 bases from J; bases unmatched to any gene: 8. This CDR3 is built from 16 residues. Germline V gene sequence: CDR1 MGHRA, CDR2 YSYEKL. CDR3 protein: CASSQPQGTGDTEAFF. The CDR3 DNA is TGCGCCAGCAGCCAACCCCAGGGGACAGGCGACACTGAAGCTTTCTTT.

The chain combines TRBV5-4 with TRBJ2-2; a weak D match, TRBD2 (7 bases). The CDR3 length is 16 residues. The germline CDR1 and CDR2 sequences are SGHNT and YYREEE (reference sequence). Trimming took 5 bases from V and 4 from J, leaving 18 bases between them. DNA of the CDR3: TGTGCCAGCAGATTTGGGGGGGCCGAGGGCACCGGGGAGCTGTTTTTT. Protein: CASRFGGAEGTGELFF. Using reference TRBV5-4 and TRBJ2-2 for the parts outside the CDR3, the full variable domain is ETGVTQSPTHLIKTRGQQVTLRCSSQSGHNTVSWYQQALGQGPQFIFQYYREEENGRGNFPPRFSGLQFPNYSSELNVNALELDDSALYLCASRFGGAEGTGELFFGEGSRLTVL.

The chain couples TRBV10-2 to TRBJ1-4; D ambiguous. V lost 6 bases and J 5 bases, leaving 13 bases between the germline ends. Germline values: CDR1 WSHSY, CDR2 SAAADI. The CDR3 is made up of 14 amino acids. The CDR3 region is CASRPGLGNEKLFF. The CDR3 DNA reads TGCGCCAGCAGACCGGGTCTCGGGAATGAAAAACTGTTTTTT.

The chain couples TRBV7-6 to TRBJ2-1, with D perhaps TRBD2 (6 bases). V dropped 5 bases and J dropped 5 bases, with 10 bases sitting between them. Looked up from germline, CDR1 is SGHVS and CDR2 is FNYEAQ. The CDR3 runs to 13 residues. CDR3 DNA: TGTGCCAGCAGCGGTGGAGGGGACAATGAGCAGTTCTTC. Translated: CASSGGGDNEQFF. The complete variable domain, with remaining parts taken from reference TRBV7-6 and TRBJ2-1, reads GAGVSQSPRYKVTKRGQDVALRCDPISGHVSLYWYRQALGQGPEFLTYFNYEAQQDKSGLPNDRFSAERPEGSISTLTIQRTEQRDSAMYRCASSGGGDNEQFFGPGTRLTVL.

The chain links TRBV19 to TRBJ2-5; 7 nucleotides agree with TRBD2. CDR3 length: 16 residues. Looked up from germline, CDR1 is LNHDA and CDR2 is SQIVND (reference sequence). Trimming at V came to 4 bases and at J to 2 bases, leaving 10 bases not matched to a gene. The CDR3 coding sequence is TGTGCCAGTAGTACCCGAGTGGAAGCGGGGCAAGAGACCCAGTACTTC. Amino acids: CASSTRVEAGQETQYF.